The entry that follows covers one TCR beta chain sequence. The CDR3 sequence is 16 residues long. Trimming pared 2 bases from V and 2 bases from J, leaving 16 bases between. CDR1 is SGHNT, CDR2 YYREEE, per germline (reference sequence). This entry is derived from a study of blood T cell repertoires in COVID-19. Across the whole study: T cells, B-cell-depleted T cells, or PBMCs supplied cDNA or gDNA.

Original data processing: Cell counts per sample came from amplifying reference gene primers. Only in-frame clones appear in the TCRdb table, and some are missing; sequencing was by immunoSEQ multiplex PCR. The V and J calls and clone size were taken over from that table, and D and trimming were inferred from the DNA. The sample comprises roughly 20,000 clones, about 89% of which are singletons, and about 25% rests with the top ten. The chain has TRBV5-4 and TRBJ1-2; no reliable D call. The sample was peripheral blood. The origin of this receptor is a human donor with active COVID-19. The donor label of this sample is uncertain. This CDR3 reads CASSFYSSPRNYGYTF. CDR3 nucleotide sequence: TGTGCCAGCAGCTTTTACAGTTCCCCAAGGAACTATGGCTACACCTTC.